Each of the 3 T cell receptor beta chains below was sequenced from the same sample in a study of cytomegalovirus exposure and HLA in healthy donors. The PCR had 60 Vbeta and 13 Jbeta primers. Sequencing was performed with immunoSEQ multiplex PCR; in TCRdb, only in-frame clones are kept and a portion is missing. This sample has roughly 99,000 clones, with 82% found just once. The sequenced sample was PBMCs. These receptors came from a man under 40 in good health and CMV-seropositive.

V and J are TRBV19 and TRBJ2-5, with D possibly being TRBD2 (5 bases). Germline lookup yields CDR1 LNHDA and CDR2 SQIVND (reference sequence). The CDR3 covers 13 residues. Trimming removed 3 bases at V and 4 bases at J, with 9 bases between. The CDR3 loop reads CASSIDRGETQYF. CDR3 nucleotide sequence: TGTGCCAGTAGTATCGATCGGGGAGAGACCCAGTACTTC.

This clone was recorded only once. V gene TRBV10-2 combines with J gene TRBJ1-2; 7 bases match TRBD1. In germline, CDR1 is WSHSY, CDR2 SAAADI. This CDR3 is 14 amino acids long. Unmatched junction bases numbered 11, after V lost 6 bases and J lost 7 bases. The CDR3, as DNA: TGCGCCAGCAGATATAGACAGGGTAATACTGGCTACACCTTC. The encoded protein is CASRYRQGNTGYTF.

The rearrangement joins TRBV5-1 to TRBJ2-3, with 9 bases aligning to TRBD1. This CDR3 comprises 14 residues. With V trimmed by 4 bases and J by 5 bases, 5 bases remained unmatched. Germline CDR1 and CDR2: SGHRS and YFSETQ. CDR3 protein: CASSPGQGKDTQYF. The CDR3, as DNA: TGCGCCAGCAGCCCCGGACAGGGGAAAGATACGCAGTATTTT.